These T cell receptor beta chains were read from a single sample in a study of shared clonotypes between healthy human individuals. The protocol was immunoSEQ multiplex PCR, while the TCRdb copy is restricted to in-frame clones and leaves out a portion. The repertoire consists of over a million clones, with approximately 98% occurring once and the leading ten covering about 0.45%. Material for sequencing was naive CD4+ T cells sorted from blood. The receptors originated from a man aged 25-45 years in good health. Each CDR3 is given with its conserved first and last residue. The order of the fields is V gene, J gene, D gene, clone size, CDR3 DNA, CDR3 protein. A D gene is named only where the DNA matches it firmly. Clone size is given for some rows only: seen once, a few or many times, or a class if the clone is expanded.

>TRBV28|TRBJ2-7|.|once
TGTGCCAGCGGTATTAGCGGACCCTACGAGCAGTACTTC
CASGISGPYEQYF
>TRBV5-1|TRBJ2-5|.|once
TGCGCCAGCAGCGCTGTGGACCCGCAAGAGACCCAGTACTTC
CASSAVDPQETQYF
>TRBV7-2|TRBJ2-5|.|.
TGTGCCAGCAGCCCCCAATGGACCCGGGACAAGGTACGGACCCAGTACTTC
CASSPQWTRDKVRTQYF
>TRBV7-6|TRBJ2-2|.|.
TGTGCCAGCAGTTTTCGACAGGAAAACCGCCGGGACACCGGGGAGCTGTTTTTT
CASSFRQENRRDTGELFF
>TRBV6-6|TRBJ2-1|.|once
TGTGCCAGCAGATCGGGGGGCGAGCAGTTCTTC
CASRSGGEQFF
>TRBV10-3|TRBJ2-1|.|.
TGTGCCATCGGAAAGGGAGTTGGTCAGTTCTTC
CAIGKGVGQFF
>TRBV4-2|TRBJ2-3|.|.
TGTGCCAGCAGCCAAGTTTTTGTCGGGGCCCTAAGCACAGATACGCAGTATTTT
CASSQVFVGALSTDTQYF
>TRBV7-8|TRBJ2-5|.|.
TGTGCCAGCAGCCCCAGGGGTGGCGGGATAGTGGAGACCCAGTACTTC
CASSPRGGGIVETQYF
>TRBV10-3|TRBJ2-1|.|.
TGTGCCATCAGGTCGACAAGACAAGGGAATGAGCAGTTCTTC
CAIRSTRQGNEQFF
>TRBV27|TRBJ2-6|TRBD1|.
TGTGCCAGCAGTTCCCCTACCCCGGGACAGCCTTTCTCTGGGGCCAACGTCCTGACTTTC
CASSSPTPGQPFSGANVLTF
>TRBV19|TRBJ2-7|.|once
TGTGCCAGTAGTACGGACTACTCCTACGAGCAGTACTTC
CASSTDYSYEQYF
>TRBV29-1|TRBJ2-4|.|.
TGCAGCGTTCAACTGGATGGCGGAGCCAAAAACATTCAGTACTTC
CSVQLDGGAKNIQYF
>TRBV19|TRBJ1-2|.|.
TGTGCCAGTAAGGATACGGGGCGGGATGGCTACACCTTC
CASKDTGRDGYTF
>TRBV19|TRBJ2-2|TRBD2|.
TGTGCCAGTATAAGGACTAGCGGGGGGAACACCGGGGAGCTGTTTTTT
CASIRTSGGNTGELFF
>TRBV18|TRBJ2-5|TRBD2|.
TGTGCCAGCTCAGTTGGGACTACCAAAGAGACCCAGTACTTC
CASSVGTTKETQYF
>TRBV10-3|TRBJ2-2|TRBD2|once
TGTGCCATCAGTGAGTCGTTTGGTAGCGGGAGCTTGGATGCCGGGGAGCTGTTTTTT
CAISESFGSGSLDAGELFF
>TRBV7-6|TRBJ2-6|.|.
TGTGCCAGCAGCCCCTCGCCGAGCTCTGGGGCCAACGTCCTGACTTTC
CASSPSPSSGANVLTF
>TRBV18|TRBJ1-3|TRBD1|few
TGTGCCAGCTCACTCCAGACAGGGGCTGGAAACACCATATATTTT
CASSLQTGAGNTIYF
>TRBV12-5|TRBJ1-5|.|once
TGTGCTAGCCGAAGACAGCACAATCAGCCCCAGCATTTT
CASRRQHNQPQHF
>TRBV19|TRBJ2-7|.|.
TGTGCCAGTAGTTTCTCGCGGGACGAAGGAACCTACGAGCAGTACTTC
CASSFSRDEGTYEQYF
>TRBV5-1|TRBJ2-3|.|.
TGCGCCAGCAGCTTGGTAGGCGATACGCAGTATTTT
CASSLVGDTQYF
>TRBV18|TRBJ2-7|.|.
TGTGCCAGCTCACCGAAGGTGGACAGAGACTACGAGCAGTACTTC
CASSPKVDRDYEQYF
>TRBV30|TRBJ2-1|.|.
TGTGCCTGGAGTACGGACGACAGTAGCTCCTACAATGAGCAGTTCTTC
CAWSTDDSSSYNEQFF
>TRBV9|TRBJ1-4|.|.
TGTGCCAGCAGCGTAGAACAAAATGAAAAACTGTTTTTT
CASSVEQNEKLFF
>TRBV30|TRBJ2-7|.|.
TGTGCCTGGAGTGTAGCGGCTGGGGTGGAGCAGTACTTC
CAWSVAAGVEQYF
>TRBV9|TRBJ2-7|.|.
TGTGCCAGCAGCGCAGGGAGCTCCTACGAGCAGTACTTC
CASSAGSSYEQYF
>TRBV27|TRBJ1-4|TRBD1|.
TGTGCCAGCAGTTTTTCGACAGGGGGCGATGAAAAACTGTTTTTT
CASSFSTGGDEKLFF
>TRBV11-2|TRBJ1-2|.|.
TGTGCCAGCAGCCCCCAGGGGCAGATTTTTGGCTACACCTTC
CASSPQGQIFGYTF
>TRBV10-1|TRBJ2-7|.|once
TGCGCCAGCAGTGAGTCAATCTTCCCTGGCAGGGTGACAGAGGAGCAGTACTTC
CASSESIFPGRVTEEQYF
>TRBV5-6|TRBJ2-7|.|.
TGTGCCAGCAGCTTACGACAGTCCTACGAGCAGTACTTC
CASSLRQSYEQYF
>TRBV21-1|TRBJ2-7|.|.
TGTGCCAGCAGACAGGGGAACTCCTACGAGCAGTACTTC
CASRQGNSYEQYF
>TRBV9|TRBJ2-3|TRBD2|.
TGTGCCAGCAGCCTTAGCGGGAGGGCGACCGCAGATACGCAGTATTTT
CASSLSGRATADTQYF
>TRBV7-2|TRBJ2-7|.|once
TGTGCCAGCAGCTTAATCCGGGACACTTATTACGAGCAGTACTTC
CASSLIRDTYYEQYF
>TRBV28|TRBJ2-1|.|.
TGTGCCAGCAGCTTAGACCGGAGCTCCTACAATGAGCAGTTCTTC
CASSLDRSSYNEQFF
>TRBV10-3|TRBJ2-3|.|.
TGTGCCATCAGCCACTCTTCATCTAGCACAGATACGCAGTATTTT
CAISHSSSSTDTQYF
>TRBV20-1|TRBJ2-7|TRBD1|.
TGCAGTGCTAAGACAGGGGGTGGGCAGTACTTC
CSAKTGGGQYF
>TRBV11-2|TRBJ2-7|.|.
TGTGCCAGCAGCCCCTTACACCTCTACGAGCAGTACTTC
CASSPLHLYEQYF
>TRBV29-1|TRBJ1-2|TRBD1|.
TGCAGCGTTGAAAGGGGGCCTAACTATGGCTACACCTTC
CSVERGPNYGYTF
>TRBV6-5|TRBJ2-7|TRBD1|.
TGTGCCAGCAGTTCGCGGACAGGGCGGGAGCAGTACTTC
CASSSRTGREQYF
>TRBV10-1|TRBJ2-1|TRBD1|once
TGCGCCAGCAGTGATGCGGGCAGGGGGCGAATTTACAATGAGCAGTTCTTC
CASSDAGRGRIYNEQFF